The 15 T cell receptor beta chains given below trace back to one sample, sequenced in a study of identical twins. MiXCR, run by TCRdb on the 5' RACE reads, gives a single entry per CDR3 protein. The sample consists of roughly 720,000 distinct CDR3 sequences, around a sixth of them appearing once. The same data also contributed to another study, on T cells expressing NK-cell markers.

Material for sequencing was PBMCs. The receptors stem from a woman younger than 35 in good health.

This clonotype was seen a few times. The genes are TRBV30 and TRBJ2-2, with 13 bases that match TRBD2. Germline lookup yields CDR1 GTSNPN and CDR2 SVGIG (reference sequence). V lost 6 bases and J lost 5; bases outside the gene matches: 6. The CDR3 spans 15 residues. As DNA, the CDR3 is TGTGCCTGCTCGAAGGGACTAGCGGGGACCGGGGAGCTGTTTTTT. It encodes CACSKGLAGTGELFF. The full variable domain, rest sourced from reference TRBV30 and TRBJ2-2, is SQTIHQWPATLVQPVGSPLSLECTVEGTSNPNLYWYRQAAGRGLQLLFYSVGIGQISSEVPQNLSASRPQDRQFILSSKKLLLSDSGFYLCACSKGLAGTGELFFGEGSRLTVL.

The chain has TRBV7-9 and TRBJ2-1, with TRBD1 matching 12 bases. The V and J ends lost 1 base and 8 bases, in that order; junction bases with no gene match: 3. This CDR3 is 15 amino acids long. Germline V gene lookup returns CDR1 SEHNR and CDR2 FQNEAQ (reference sequence). The CDR3 region has the DNA TGTGCCAGCAGCTTAGGGGACAGGGGGCCAGATGAGCAGTTCTTC. Amino acids: CASSLGDRGPDEQFF. Filled out from reference TRBV7-9 and TRBJ2-1, the complete variable domain reads DTGVSQNPRHKITKRGQNVTFRCDPISEHNRLYWYRQTLGQGPEFLTYFQNEAQLEKSRLLSDRFSAERPKGSFSTLEIQRTEQGDSAMYLCASSLGDRGPDEQFFGPGTRLTVL.

This clonotype was seen more than once but under ten times. The rearrangement uses TRBV4-3 and TRBJ1-5, with D unresolved. V gave up 1 base and J gave up 0 bases, with 7 bases separating them. CDR1 is LGHNA, CDR2 YSLEER, per germline. This CDR3 spans 15 amino acids. CDR3 amino acids: CASSQAPYSNQPQHF. The CDR3 coding sequence is TGCGCCAGCAGCCAAGCCCCGTATAGCAATCAGCCCCAGCATTTT.

V gene TRBV6-5 combines with J gene TRBJ1-1; D may be TRBD1 (5 bases). CDR1 and CDR2 from the germline V gene are MNHEY and SVGAGI. V was shortened by 4 bases and J by 9 bases, with 18 bases between the two germline ends. The CDR3 covers 14 residues. CDR3 sequence (DNA): TGTGCCAGCAGTTTGGGGTCCGGGGGGTCTAAAGCTTTCTTT. Protein product: CASSLGSGGSKAFF.

The chain is built from TRBV3-1 and TRBJ2-7, with 8 bases lining up with TRBD2. The CDR3 extends over 14 amino acids. The junction had 9 bases not matched to a gene; V was cut back by 4 bases and J by 7 bases. CDR1 is LGHDT and CDR2 is YNNKEL in the germline V gene (reference sequence). The CDR3 reads CASSPSGGESEQYF. As DNA, the CDR3 is TGTGCCAGCAGCCCGAGCGGGGGCGAAAGTGAGCAGTACTTC.

The chain links TRBV7-2 to TRBJ2-7, with D perhaps matching TRBD2 (5 bases). The V end lost 5 bases, the J end lost 4 bases, and 18 bases lay between the germline ends. Germline-derived CDR1 and CDR2 are SGHTA and FQGNSA. This CDR3 has 15 amino acids. As DNA, the CDR3 is TGTGCCAGCAGCCCAAACCAGGCAAGGACTTACGAGCAGTACTTC. This encodes CASSPNQARTYEQYF.

The chain uses TRBV6-1 and TRBJ2-1; 8 positions agree with TRBD2. Trimming took 6 bases from V and 4 from J; bases not matched to a gene: 5. The CDR3 has 14 residues. Germline CDR1 is MNHNS and CDR2 is SASEGT. The CDR3 sequence: CASRAGATYNEQFF. CDR3 nucleotides: TGTGCCAGCAGAGCGGGGGCGACGTACAATGAGCAGTTCTTC.

This clonotype was recorded a few times. The chain uses TRBV7-2 and TRBJ2-1; D not certain. The germline V and J ends were trimmed by 5 bases and 8 bases, with 13 bases remaining between them. This CDR3 contains 13 residues. Germline V lookup: CDR1 SGHTA, CDR2 FQGNSA. DNA for the CDR3: TGTGCCAGCAGCCCCCGAGATGGGTATGAGCAGTTCTTC. Encoded protein: CASSPRDGYEQFF. Looking up the rest from reference TRBV7-2 and TRBJ2-1 gives the full variable domain: GAGVSQSPSNKVTEKGKDVELRCDPISGHTALYWYRQSLGQGLEFLIYFQGNSAPDKSGLPSDRFSAERTGGSVSTLTIQRTQQEDSAVYLCASSPRDGYEQFFGPGTRLTVL.

The chain is built from TRBV27 and TRBJ2-2, with 10 bases identical to TRBD2. V lost 6 bases to trimming and J lost 5 bases; unmatched junction nucleotides: 12. This CDR3 comprises 17 residues. Germline V CDR1 and CDR2: MNHEY, SMNVEV (reference sequence). CDR3 sequence reads: CASRLRGLAALTGELFF. The DNA for the CDR3 is TGTGCCAGCAGGCTCCGCGGACTAGCGGCTTTAACCGGGGAGCTGTTTTTT.

This chain links TRBV9 with TRBJ1-2, with 10 bases matching TRBD1. This CDR3 region has 15 residues. J gave up 3 bases and V 5 bases, and 7 bases lay outside the gene matches. Germline lookup yields CDR1 SGDLS and CDR2 YYNGEE. The chain's CDR3 is CASRGRTGGDYGYTF. CDR3 nucleotide sequence: TGTGCCAGCAGGGGTCGGACAGGGGGGGACTATGGCTACACCTTC.

This clonotype was seen only a few times. The chain employs TRBV2 and TRBJ2-3; D is unclear. Trimming removed 7 bases from V and 7 bases from J, with 15 bases in between. The CDR3 extends over 13 amino acids. The germline CDR1 and CDR2 sequences are SNHLY and FYNNEI. CDR3: CASTPQTDYTQYF. In DNA, the CDR3 is TGTGCCAGCACTCCACAAACAGACTATACGCAGTATTTT. The entire variable domain, with the rest obtained from reference TRBV2 and TRBJ2-3, is as follows: EPEVTQTPSHQVTQMGQEVILRCVPISNHLYFYWYRQILGQKVEFLVSFYNNEISEKSEIFDDQFSVERPDGSNFTLKIRSTKLEDSAMYFCASTPQTDYTQYFGPGTRLTVL.

The rearrangement joins TRBV19 to TRBJ2-2, with D perhaps TRBD1 (6 bases). This CDR3 spans 15 amino acids. V lost 4 bases and J 5 bases, leaving 14 bases between the germline ends. Germline CDR1 LNHDA, CDR2 SQIVND (reference sequence). CDR3 amino acids: CASSTGGQYTGELFF. Written as DNA, the CDR3 is TGTGCCAGTAGTACCGGCGGACAGTATACCGGGGAGCTGTTTTTT.

This clonotype showed up just a few times. The V call is TRBV27, the J call TRBJ2-3; the match to TRBD2 covers 11 bases. V lost 2 bases, J lost 9 bases, and 10 bases stayed unmatched. Germline V gene lookup returns CDR1 MNHEY and CDR2 SMNVEV (reference sequence). The CDR3 loop spans 16 amino acids. CDR3 loop: CASSLITSGSSSTQYF. CDR3 nucleotides: TGTGCCAGCAGTTTAATAACTAGCGGGAGCAGTTCGACGCAGTATTTT.

This rearrangement joins TRBV5-1 to TRBJ2-5; the D gene is possibly TRBD2 (5 bases). Germline loops: CDR1 SGHRS, CDR2 YFSETQ. V was trimmed by 0 bases and J by 2 bases, leaving 14 bases between them. The CDR3 has 16 amino acids. CDR3 sequence (DNA): TGCGCCAGCAGCTTGGGAGGCGGCGGGCTACAAGAGACCCAGTACTTC. It encodes CASSLGGGGLQETQYF.

The chain carries TRBV12-3 or TRBV12-4 and TRBJ2-5; D gene unclear. The germline V and J ends were trimmed by 5 bases and 7 bases, with 11 bases remaining between them. CDR3 length: 12 amino acids. The CDR3 sequence is CASSLSSRTQYF. CDR3 in DNA: TGTGCCAGCAGTCTCTCCTCCCGGACCCAGTACTTC.